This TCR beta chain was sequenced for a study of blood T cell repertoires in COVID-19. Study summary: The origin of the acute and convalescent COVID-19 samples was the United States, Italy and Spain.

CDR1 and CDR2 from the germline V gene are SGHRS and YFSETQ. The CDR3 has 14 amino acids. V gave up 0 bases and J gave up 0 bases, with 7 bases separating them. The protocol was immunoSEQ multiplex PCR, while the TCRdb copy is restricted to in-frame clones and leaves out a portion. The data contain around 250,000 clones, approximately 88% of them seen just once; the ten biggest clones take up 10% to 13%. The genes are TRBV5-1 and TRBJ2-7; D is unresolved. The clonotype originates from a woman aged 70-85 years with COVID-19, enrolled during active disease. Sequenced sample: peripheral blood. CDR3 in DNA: TGCGCCAGCAGCTTGGGACTTCTCTCCTACGAGCAGTACTTC. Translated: CASSLGLLSYEQYF. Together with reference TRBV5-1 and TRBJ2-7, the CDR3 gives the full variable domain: KAGVTQTPRYLIKTRGQQVTLSCSPISGHRSVSWYQQTPGQGLQFLFEYFSETQRNKGNFPGRFSGRQFSNSRSEMNVSTLELGDSALYLCASSLGLLSYEQYFGPGTRLTVT.